The T cell receptor beta chain under discussion was sequenced for a study of blood T cell repertoires in COVID-19 (dated by TCRdb to about 2020). For the study in its entirety: Collaborator samples came from the United States, Italy and Spain and covered acute and convalescent phases of COVID-19. Deeply sampled blood TCRbeta repertoires from subjects exposed to, actively infected with, or recovered from COVID-19 were included in the dataset. HLA class I and class II types, where available, came from metadata supplied by the sample provider rather than from assay-based typing. Nearly every sample came with metadata listing a de-identified subject ID, COVID-19 status, age in years and sex. The samples were drawn from two sources: the first 160 participants of the ongoing ImmuneRACE study, and 1,000 to 1,500 subjects contributed by 6 global collaborators. The prospective study material was composed of cDNA or gDNA derived from T cells, B-cell-depleted T cells, or PBMCs. A freely available public database, intended as a resource for researchers studying the immune response to SARS-CoV-2, is where the repertoires were released.

Measured from the cysteine to the phenylalanine, the CDR3 is 13 residues long. The entry retains the CDR3 DNA only, 39 bases that are in frame from base 1. The CDR1 and CDR2 encoded by the germline V gene are KGHSH and LQKENI. Trimming removed 1 base from V and 2 bases from J, leaving 5 bases between the germline ends. This clone was recorded once. Its antigen remains unidentified. No base quality information exists; no much larger clone differs at one position. TCRbeta CDR3 regions were amplified from genomic DNA by means of the immunoSEQ Assay, a bias-controlled multiplex PCR. The source study handled its data this way. The number of nucleated cells in each sample was estimated from the amplification of reference gene primers within the assay. Sequence reads were collapsed and filtered to measure the absolute abundance of every unique TCRbeta CDR3 rearrangement. Productive Simpson clonality was computed per sample as the square root of Simpson's diversity index over productive rearrangements. TCRdb obtained this table from immuneACCESS and retained in-frame rearrangements with V and J assigned. These tables miss some clones; where compared with another copy, unresolved V genes account for less than half of the shortfall, and the remainder is unexplained. D and trimming were read from the DNA, whereas the V and J calls and clone size are those reported in that table. The sample table records about 170,000 clones; about 83% of these occur just once. The ten most abundant clones make up roughly 7.7% of the sample.

General conclusions and limits of the study: The amount of clinical and demographic metadata varied by source and participant and was provided uncurated.

Samples from volunteer blood donors who had recovered from COVID-19 were contributed by a second Seattle source. Whole blood was collected in K2EDTA tubes by collaborating institutions according to the institutions' own protocols. For TCRbeta analysis, collaborators shipped samples in one of three forms: frozen whole blood, isolated PBMCs, or DNA extracted from either of those sample types. This chain is built from TRBV18 and TRBJ1-2; the D gene remains uncertain. The TCR sequence derives from a man in his forties or fifties who had recovered from COVID-19. Sequenced input: peripheral blood. The nucleotide sequence reads as follows: TGTGCCAGCTCACCACAGGAGAACTATGGCTACACCTTC. This yields the protein CASSPQENYGYTF.